This T cell receptor (beta chain) was identified in a study of blood T cell repertoires in COVID-19. Libraries were prepared by immunoSEQ multiplex PCR; TCRdb keeps only in-frame clonotypes and omits some of them. The repertoire consists of about 76,000 clones, with under 95% occurring once and the leading ten covering about 6.1%. This CDR3 spans 14 amino acids. Germline V gene lookup returns CDR1 GTSNPN and CDR2 SVGIG (reference sequence). V trimming: 5 bases; J trimming: 5 bases; junction bases outside the gene matches: 6. This TCR was sampled from a human donor in a cohort sampled during active COVID-19. The sample comprised peripheral blood. V usage is TRBV30 and J usage is TRBJ1-6; 7 bases align to TRBD1. CDR3: CAWWPGQNNSPLHF. For the CDR3, the DNA is TGTGCCTGGTGGCCGGGACAGAATAATTCACCCCTCCACTTT.